Included here is one T cell receptor beta chain sequence, with context. This sample was included in a study of blood T cell repertoires in COVID-19. Clinical history reported by participants formed the basis on which cohorts were assigned. In Cohort 3, a recovered donor had either two negative PCRs, clearance, or symptom resolution. Original handling: By means of reference gene primer amplification, nucleated cell counts were estimated. Clones were read by immunoSEQ multiplex PCR, and TCRdb kept only the in-frame ones, dropping some. The V and J calls and clone size are taken from that table; D and trimming were inferred from the DNA. The data show about 350,000 clones, with approximately 84% seen just once and 1% held by the top ten. Germline CDR1 is SGHDT and CDR2 is YYEEEE. The junction had 1 base not matched to a gene; V was cut back by 1 base and J by 3 bases. The CDR3 sequence is 15 residues long.

The sequencing sample was made of PBMCs or T cells enriched from blood (not recorded which). This rearrangement joins TRBV5-6 to TRBJ1-4, with 9 bases matching TRBD1. The source is a woman between 25 and 40 years old who had recovered from COVID-19. The CDR3 DNA sequence: TGTGCCAGCAGCTTGACAGGGGGCTCTAATGAAAAACTGTTTTTT. Amino acid sequence: CASSLTGGSNEKLFF.